Below are 7 T cell receptor beta chains sequenced from a single sample in a study of cytomegalovirus exposure and HLA in healthy donors (dated 2017 in TCRdb). Preparation of the library involved the immunoSEQ multiplex PCR assay. A mixture of 60 forward primers for TCR Vbeta segments and 13 reverse primers for TCR Jbeta segments was used in the multiplex PCR. TCRdb holds this immuneACCESS table with in-frame rearrangements only. Some clones are missing; in checked studies, unresolved V genes explain under half, and the rest has no known cause. This sample lists a few hundred thousand clones; 70% to 80% were detected once. The ten largest make up about 0.2% of the sample. The sample taken for sequencing was PBMCs. The receptor set was obtained from a girl aged 2-10 years in good health and CMV-seronegative.

This chain joins TRBV5-4 and TRBJ1-1, with a possible D match to TRBD1 (5 bases). Trimming took 1 base from V and 1 from J, leaving 8 bases between them. CDR1 and CDR2 from the germline V gene are SGHNT and YYREEE (reference sequence). There are 14 residues in the CDR3. CDR3 sequence: CASSLLGGNTEAFF. CDR3 bases: TGTGCCAGCAGCTTGCTGGGGGGGAACACTGAAGCTTTCTTT.

The CDR3 sequence is CASSNRTGTKRGETQYF. CDR3 coding DNA: TGTGCCAGCAGTAATAGAACCGGGACAAAAAGGGGAGAGACCCAGTACTTC. This chain connects TRBV25-1 to TRBJ2-5; a possible D gene is TRBD1 (6 bases). The germline V and J ends were trimmed by 5 bases and 4 bases, with 23 bases remaining between them. The CDR3 covers 17 residues. Germline V CDR1 and CDR2: MGHDK, SYGVNS. The full variable domain, completed using reference TRBV25-1 and TRBJ2-5, is EADIYQTPRYLVIGTGKKITLECSQTMGHDKMYWYQQDPGMELHLIHYSYGVNSTEKGDLSSESTVSRIRTEHFPLTLESARPSHTSQYLCASSNRTGTKRGETQYFGPGTRLLVL.

This clone was seen a handful of times. CDR3 residues: CAWSSLAGAGFADTQYF. CDR3 coding DNA: TGTGCCTGGAGTTCCCTAGCGGGAGCTGGGTTTGCAGATACGCAGTATTTT. V is TRBV30 and J is TRBJ2-3, with 10 bases aligning to TRBD2. This CDR3 has 17 amino acids. After removal of 2 bases from V and 4 bases from J, the junction contained 12 bases not matched to a gene. Germline V gives CDR1 GTSNPN, CDR2 SVGIG (reference sequence).

V and J are TRBV7-6 and TRBJ2-1, with 11 bases lining up with TRBD2. The CDR3 is 16 amino acids. With 5 bases clipped from V and 2 bases from J, the junction kept 5 bases outside the gene matches. Germline CDR1 SGHVS, CDR2 FNYEAQ. The CDR3 protein is CASSLDSGRAYNEQFF. The CDR3 coding sequence is TGTGCCAGCAGCCTAGATAGCGGGAGGGCCTACAATGAGCAGTTCTTC. The full variable domain, its missing parts supplied by reference TRBV7-6 and TRBJ2-1, is GAGVSQSPRYKVTKRGQDVALRCDPISGHVSLYWYRQALGQGPEFLTYFNYEAQQDKSGLPNDRFSAERPEGSISTLTIQRTEQRDSAMYRCASSLDSGRAYNEQFFGPGTRLTVL.

The chain recombines TRBV14 with TRBJ2-1; unclear D gene. The CDR3 is 12 amino acids. Germline CDR1 reads SGHDN; CDR2 reads FVKESK. The V end lost 1 base, the J end lost 6 bases, and 4 bases lay between the germline ends. In nucleotides, the CDR3 is TGTGCCAGCAGCCAAGCCCTCAATGAGCAGTTCTTC. Encoded protein: CASSQALNEQFF.

V and J are TRBV5-6 and TRBJ2-3; weak D call: TRBD2 (7 bases). V was cut by 3 bases and J by 1 base, with 12 bases left in between. Germline V gene data show CDR1 as SGHDT and CDR2 as YYEEEE. CDR3 length: 15 residues. The DNA for the CDR3 is TGTGCCAGCAGCTCGGGGGGCGGAGGCACAGATACGCAGTATTTT. Its translation: CASSSGGGGTDTQYF.

The chain is built from TRBV27 and TRBJ1-1, with a tentative D call TRBD1 (6 bases). This CDR3 contains 15 residues. Per the germline V gene, CDR1 is MNHEY and CDR2 is SMNVEV (reference sequence). Trimming pared 4 bases from V and 1 base from J, leaving 13 bases between. The CDR3 DNA reads as TGTGCCAGCAGTTCTGGGGGGGGCCAGAACACTGAAGCTTTCTTT. Translating it yields CASSSGGGQNTEAFF.